The 17 T cell receptor beta chains in this list originate from one sample, sequenced in a study of human T cells and chemical hapten exposure. In TCRdb, the RACE reads were re-called with MiXCR into one record per CDR3 protein. The sample includes tens of thousands of distinct CDR3 sequences, around 7.9% of them seen just once. As to time point: patch test 2, 6 weeks after DPC sensitization. Treatment meaning: therapeutic diphenylcyclopropenone sensitization with weekly scalp DPC. The sequenced sample was whole blood, obtained in connection with sensitization to the hapten diphenylcyclopropenone (DPC). These receptors were taken from a woman aged 45 to 65 with alopecia areata. Some clones in this sample may be carry-over from other donors' samples.

This clonotype has a handful of counts. V gene TRBV6-6 combines with J gene TRBJ2-1; no clear D. Trimming took 5 bases from V and 8 from J, leaving 10 bases between them. Per the germline V gene, CDR1 is MNHNY and CDR2 is SVGAGI (reference sequence). The CDR3 is 12 residues long. CDR3 DNA: TGTGCCAGCAGTCCACCCGGGTATGAGCAGTTCTTC. Protein: CASSPPGYEQFF.

In its sample, this clonotype was seen a few times. This chain connects TRBV6-6 to TRBJ1-4; D not resolved. Germline CDR1 and CDR2: MNHNY and SVGAGI (reference sequence). Trimming pared 10 bases from V and 5 bases from J, leaving 11 bases between. The CDR3 spans 12 residues. CDR3 amino acids: CATGELNEKLFF. The CDR3 DNA sequence: TGTGCCACCGGGGAGTTGAATGAAAAACTGTTTTTT.

V and J are TRBV6-5 and TRBJ2-3; D not certain. Germline CDR1 is MNHEY and CDR2 is SVGAGI. The V and J ends lost 0 bases and 5 bases respectively, with 3 bases between them. This CDR3 region has 12 residues. CDR3 DNA sequence: TGTGCCAGCAGTTACTCGGGAGATACGCAGTATTTT. Translated, it gives CASSYSGDTQYF.

The V and J genes are TRBV12-3 or TRBV12-4 and TRBJ2-2; D remains ambiguous. This CDR3 comprises 11 residues. V lost 7 bases and J 3 bases, leaving 3 bases between the germline ends. CDR3 loop: CASTDTGELFF. Here the CDR3 DNA reads TGTGCCAGCACTGACACCGGGGAGCTGTTTTTT.

This clonotype has ten or more counts. The rearrangement uses TRBV28 and TRBJ2-5; 7 nucleotides match TRBD2. This CDR3 has 14 amino acids. After removal of 7 bases from V and 5 bases from J, the junction contained 10 bases not matched to a gene. Germline CDR1 is MDHEN and CDR2 is SYDVKM. CDR3 sequence (DNA): TGTGCCAGCACCTACGGGGGGATGGAGGAGACCCAGTACTTC. Translation: CASTYGGMEETQYF.

This clonotype was detected only a few times. The chain uses TRBV12-3 or TRBV12-4 and TRBJ1-5; 9 nucleotides agree with TRBD1. V lost 6 bases, J lost 6 bases, and 6 bases stayed unmatched. The CDR3 spans 14 residues. The CDR3 loop is CASRGTGGGQPQHF. CDR3 DNA: TGTGCCAGCAGAGGTACAGGGGGCGGTCAGCCCCAGCATTTT.

This clonotype has ten or more counts. This rearrangement joins TRBV7-2 to TRBJ2-1; D assignment may be TRBD1 or TRBD2 (5 bases each). The germline V gene encodes CDR1 SGHTA and CDR2 FQGNSA. V gave up 1 base and J gave up 2 bases, with 9 bases separating them. CDR3 length: 15 amino acids. CDR3 bases: TGTGCCAGCAGCTTAGAATTGGGGGCCTACAATGAGCAGTTCTTC. It is translated as CASSLELGAYNEQFF.

This clonotype was observed a few times. The chain has TRBV6-6 and TRBJ2-7; no reliable D call. Per the germline V gene, CDR1 is MNHNY and CDR2 is SVGAGI (reference sequence). The germline V and J ends were trimmed by 2 bases and 4 bases, with 9 bases remaining between them. The CDR3 consists of 13 residues. CDR3 sequence: CASSYGLEYEQYF. CDR3 in DNA: TGTGCCAGCAGTTACGGCCTGGAGTACGAGCAGTACTTC.

This clonotype was detected only a few times. This sequence joins TRBV22-1 and TRBJ2-3; TRBD1, the table's D call, was not compared with the DNA. TRBV22-1 is shown as a pseudogene. The CDR3 has 16 residues. The CDR3 protein is CPGSARSGPSTDTQYF. The CDR3 DNA reads as TGTCCTGGGAGCGCACGGTCAGGGCCTAGCACAGATACGCAGTATTTT.

The V call is TRBV3-1, the J call TRBJ2-7; 8 bases line up with TRBD2. The trim removed 6 bases at V and 4 bases at J, leaving 11 bases unmatched. The CDR3 is 15 residues long. Germline CDR1 LGHDT, CDR2 YNNKEL (reference sequence). The CDR3 DNA follows: TGTGCCAGCAGTCACGTCGGGAGGGCCAATTACGAGCAGTACTTC. It translates to CASSHVGRANYEQYF.

The J gene is TRBJ1-4, the V gene TRBV2; D is ambiguous. Trimming removed 6 bases from V and 6 bases from J, with 2 bases in between. The CDR3 has 10 residues. Germline CDR1 and CDR2: SNHLY and FYNNEI. This chain's CDR3 is CASRDEKLFF. The CDR3 coding sequence is TGTGCCAGCAGGGATGAAAAACTGTTTTTT.

This clonotype was recorded at least ten times. This CDR3 reads CASSFRLGSEFF. In DNA, the CDR3 is TGTGCCAGCAGTTTCCGTTTAGGGTCGGAGTTCTTC. This chain connects TRBV27 to TRBJ2-1; D is unresolved. Trimming cost V 3 bases and J 14 bases, with 14 bases left between them. Germline V gene lookup returns CDR1 MNHEY and CDR2 SMNVEV (reference sequence). The CDR3 consists of 12 residues.

This clonotype was observed at least ten times. This sequence joins TRBV29-1 and TRBJ2-1; D tentatively fits TRBD1 or TRBD2 (6 bases each). The germline gives CDR1 SQVTM, CDR2 ANQGSEA. V lost 4 bases to trimming and J lost 8 bases, with 24 bases between them. The CDR3 totals 16 residues. The CDR3 protein is CSVVGSPGLGGYEQFF. CDR3 bases: TGCAGCGTTGTCGGGTCCCCCGGTTTGGGGGGCTATGAGCAGTTCTTC.

This clonotype was found a few times. The chain employs TRBV28 and TRBJ2-3, with TRBD1 matching 8 bases. Germline loops: CDR1 MDHEN, CDR2 SYDVKM. V shed 9 bases and J 2 bases; nucleotides not matched to a gene: 7. The CDR3 is made up of 14 amino acids. In DNA, the CDR3 is TGTGCCAGTTTCAGGGGGCTGGACACAGATACGCAGTATTTT. This gives the protein CASFRGLDTDTQYF.

The rearrangement links TRBV29-1 to TRBJ2-7; D not resolved. The germline gives CDR1 SQVTM, CDR2 ANQGSEA. The CDR3 length is 12 residues. V lost 3 bases and J lost 3, with 9 bases in between. CDR3 bases: TGCAGCGTTGAGGGCCGGAACTACGAGCAGTACTTC. This sequence encodes CSVEGRNYEQYF.

This clonotype was detected only a few times. This sequence joins TRBV29-1 and TRBJ1-1; possible D gene TRBD1, 5 bases. The CDR3 contains 12 residues. Germline loops: CDR1 SQVTM, CDR2 ANQGSEA. V shed 4 bases and J shed 6 bases, with 12 bases lying between them. The CDR3 loop reads CSVGRGRAEAFF. CDR3 bases: TGCAGCGTTGGGAGGGGACGGGCTGAAGCTTTCTTT.

Here the CDR3 DNA reads TGTGCCAGCATCCTAACCCCAAACCACCTACCGGGTGATACGCAGTATTTT. Encoded protein: CASILTPNHLPGDTQYF. The chain is built from TRBV6-6 and TRBJ2-3, with D unresolved. Germline CDR1 and CDR2: MNHNY and SVGAGI (reference sequence). V lost 7 bases, J lost 6 bases, and 26 bases lay in between. This CDR3 has 17 amino acids.